Presented here are 16 T cell receptor beta chains from one specimen sequenced in a study of CD8+ T cells in alopecia areata. Extracted from the samples, RNA was reverse transcribed into cDNA to serve as the sequencing template. This table comes from immunoSEQ multiplex PCR, and its TCRdb copy is limited to in-frame clones, with some not included. The sample contains 150,000 to 200,000 clones, about three fifths of which appear only once. Indicated treatment: oral pan-JAK inhibitor, 5-10 mg twice daily. Source: CD4+ T cells sorted from blood, taken at week 24, from a patient treated with tofacitinib. The source of these receptors is a human donor with alopecia areata.

The gene calls are TRBV14 and TRBJ1-2, with 10 bases aligning to TRBD1. The CDR3 contains 15 residues. Trimming took 3 bases from V and 2 from J; bases not matched to a gene: 3. Germline V lookup: CDR1 SGHDN, CDR2 FVKESK. DNA of the CDR3: TGTGCCAGCAGCCAGATGGGACAGGGGAACTATGGCTACACCTTC. This codes for CASSQMGQGNYGYTF.

The chain recombines TRBV19 with TRBJ2-2, with TRBD1 identical over 8 bases. Germline loops: CDR1 LNHDA, CDR2 SQIVND (reference sequence). Trimming took 6 bases from V and 7 from J; bases not matched to a gene: 13. CDR3 length: 16 amino acids. CDR3 in DNA: TGTGCCAGTAGCATACAGGGGGAATTAGTACGCGGGGAGCTGTTTTTT. Protein: CASSIQGELVRGELFF.

The rearrangement joins TRBV15 to TRBJ2-7; D is uncertain. The CDR3 sequence is 14 residues long. Germline loops: CDR1 LNHNV, CDR2 YYDKDF (reference sequence). V gave up 5 bases and J gave up 0 bases, with 11 bases separating them. CDR3 sequence reads: CATSFEPNSYEQYF. CDR3 nucleotides: TGTGCCACCAGCTTCGAGCCTAACTCCTACGAGCAGTACTTC.

Only a few counts were recorded for this clone. V usage is TRBV29-1 and J usage is TRBJ2-2, with D possibly TRBD2 on 6 matching bases. The CDR3 sequence is 17 residues long. The germline V gene has CDR1 SQVTM and CDR2 ANQGSEA. The V end lost 5 bases, the J end lost 1 base, and 20 bases lay between the germline ends. The CDR3 DNA reads as TGCAGCGTTCGACCCGATGGCGGGATGGGGAACACCGGGGAGCTGTTTTTT. This encodes CSVRPDGGMGNTGELFF.

This clone was counted a few times. The V gene is TRBV29-1, the J gene TRBJ2-5; perhaps TRBD1 as D (5 bases). The CDR3 covers 15 residues. CDR1 SQVTM and CDR2 ANQGSEA come from the germline V gene. Between the trimmed V and J ends, which lost 6 bases and 5 bases, there was a span of 22 bases. Written as DNA, the CDR3 is TGCAGCGTACAAGGGGCGGACAATCGGTTGGAGACCCAGTACTTC. Translated: CSVQGADNRLETQYF.

This chain connects TRBV10-3 to TRBJ1-1, with D perhaps matching TRBD1 (5 bases). This CDR3 contains 13 residues. Germline V lookup: CDR1 ENHRY, CDR2 SYGVKD. Trimming removed 0 bases at V and 3 bases at J, with 5 bases between. The CDR3: CAISESTDTEAFF. Written as DNA, the CDR3 is TGTGCCATCAGTGAGTCGACAGACACTGAAGCTTTCTTT.

The chain is built from TRBV25-1 and TRBJ1-2; tentative D call: TRBD1 (6 bases). This CDR3 contains 14 residues. Per the germline V gene, CDR1 is MGHDK and CDR2 is SYGVNS. The V and J ends lost 1 base and 7 bases respectively, with 13 bases between them. The CDR3 sequence: CASSESGRGSGYTF. Written as DNA, the CDR3 is TGTGCCAGCAGTGAATCCGGCAGGGGCTCTGGCTACACCTTC.

This chain links TRBV7-9 with TRBJ1-1; D might be TRBD1 (6 bases). The germline V gene has CDR1 SEHNR and CDR2 FQNEAQ (reference sequence). The CDR3 is 14 amino acids. The germline V and J ends were trimmed by 6 bases and 1 base, with 12 bases remaining between them. As DNA, the CDR3 is TGTGCCAGCAGTCCCCAGGGGAGGAACACTGAAGCTTTCTTT. Translation gives CASSPQGRNTEAFF. The whole variable domain, remainder taken from reference TRBV7-9 and TRBJ1-1, is DTGVSQNPRHKITKRGQNVTFRCDPISEHNRLYWYRQTLGQGPEFLTYFQNEAQLEKSRLLSDRFSAERPKGSFSTLEIQRTEQGDSAMYLCASSPQGRNTEAFFGQGTRLTVV.

This clone was detected only a few times. The rearrangement joins TRBV14 to TRBJ1-2, with D uncertain. The CDR3 length is 13 residues. The V gene lost 1 base and the J gene lost 5 bases, with 8 bases spanning the gap. The germline CDR1 and CDR2 sequences are SGHDN and FVKESK. The CDR3 DNA is TGTGCCAGCAGCCAAGGAACAGTTTATGGCTACACCTTC. It codes for CASSQGTVYGYTF.

The V gene is TRBV2, the J gene TRBJ1-1, with D possibly TRBD1 on 5 matching bases. Per the germline V gene, CDR1 is SNHLY and CDR2 is FYNNEI. The CDR3 extends over 13 amino acids. The V gene lost 2 bases and the J gene lost 1 base, with 5 bases spanning the gap. Here the CDR3 DNA reads TGTGCCAGCAGTGAACAGGGGAACACTGAAGCTTTCTTT. As protein: CASSEQGNTEAFF.

The chain recombines TRBV5-5 with TRBJ1-5; D may be TRBD1 (6 bases). Germline CDR1 SGHKS, CDR2 YYEKEE (reference sequence). The CDR3 extends over 14 amino acids. Trimming removed 4 bases from V and 3 bases from J, with 11 bases in between. CDR3: CASSPTGSNQPQHF. CDR3 coding DNA: TGTGCCAGCAGCCCTACAGGGTCCAATCAGCCCCAGCATTTT. Based on the CDR3 plus reference TRBV5-5 and TRBJ1-5, the full variable domain is DAGVTQSPTHLIKTRGQQVTLRCSPISGHKSVSWYQQVLGQGPQFIFQYYEKEERGRGNFPDRFSARQFPNYSSELNVNALLLGDSALYLCASSPTGSNQPQHFGDGTRLSIL.

This chain links TRBV29-1 with TRBJ1-5, with TRBD1 as a possible D gene (6 bases). The germline CDR1 and CDR2 sequences are SQVTM and ANQGSEA. V was pared by 4 bases and J by 2 bases, with 12 bases between. This CDR3 is 14 amino acids long. The CDR3, as DNA: TGCAGCGTTGCGGGGGGCGATGGCAATCAGCCCCAGCATTTT. The encoded protein is CSVAGGDGNQPQHF.

The chain uses TRBV2 and TRBJ2-3; 9 nucleotides match TRBD1. The V gene end was trimmed by 5 bases and the J gene end by 4 bases; junction bases not matched to a gene: 10. This CDR3 has 16 residues. Germline V gives CDR1 SNHLY, CDR2 FYNNEI. This CDR3 is CASSFGTGRKADTQYF. The DNA of the CDR3 is TGTGCCAGCAGTTTCGGGACAGGGAGGAAGGCAGATACGCAGTATTTT.

CDR3 region: CASSSQSGSPLHF. CDR3 in DNA: TGTGCCAGCAGCTCACAATCGGGTTCACCCCTCCACTTT. The chain employs TRBV7-2 and TRBJ1-6; no clear D. The CDR3 runs to 13 residues. Trimming shortened V by 4 bases and J by 9 bases, and 10 bases separated the two germline ends. CDR1 and CDR2 (germline): SGHTA, FQGNSA.

The chain carries TRBV29-1 and TRBJ2-7; possible D gene TRBD1, 6 bases. Germline values: CDR1 SQVTM, CDR2 ANQGSEA. V lost 6 bases and J lost 1, with 10 bases in between. The CDR3 runs 12 residues. CDR3 coding DNA: TGCAGCGTGGGGACACCGTCCTACGAGCAGTACTTC. It translates to CSVGTPSYEQYF.

This sequence joins TRBV30 and TRBJ1-4, with unresolved D. Trimming stripped 5 bases from V and 0 bases from J, with 10 bases between. This CDR3 has 14 residues. Per the germline V gene, CDR1 is GTSNPN and CDR2 is SVGIG (reference sequence). The CDR3 nucleotides read TGTGCCTGGCGGGCAGCCGCAACTAATGAAAAACTGTTTTTT. It specifies CAWRAAATNEKLFF. The full variable domain, rest sourced from reference TRBV30 and TRBJ1-4, is SQTIHQWPATLVQPVGSPLSLECTVEGTSNPNLYWYRQAAGRGLQLLFYSVGIGQISSEVPQNLSASRPQDRQFILSSKKLLLSDSGFYLCAWRAAATNEKLFFGSGTQLSVL.